The rows below give T cell receptor beta chains drawn from one sample of a study of T cells expressing NK-cell markers. TCRdb re-called the 5' RACE reads and shows each CDR3 protein once, DNA omitted. Here the sample table reports 400,000 or so distinct CDR3 sequences. Material: blood T cells: a sorted CD56 or NKG2C T cell subset, CD4+ or CD8+ T cells, or bulk PBMC T cells (not recorded which). Receptors were obtained from a woman in her forties or fifties in good health. The CDR3 runs from the conserved cysteine through the conserved F or W. The order of the fields is J gene, V gene, CDR3 protein.

J: TRBJ2-6; V: TRBV25-1; CDR3: CASSEYYGANVLTF
J: TRBJ2-3; V: TRBV20-1; CDR3: CSAVKPGPSSDTQYF
J: TRBJ2-7; V: TRBV20-1; CDR3: CSASDEAGAKYEQYF
J: TRBJ2-1; V: TRBV9; CDR3: CASSVLDITYNEQFF
J: TRBJ2-7; V: TRBV12-3/TRBV12-4; CDR3: CASRTQGAVYF
J: TRBJ2-1; V: TRBV20-1; CDR3: CSASSRGGGLRRGQFF
J: TRBJ2-2; V: TRBV7-8; CDR3: CASSPRPDRGSGGELFF
J: TRBJ2-5; V: TRBV30; CDR3: CAWRQQETQYF
J: TRBJ2-3; V: TRBV20-1; CDR3: CSARGTEVSTDTQYF
J: TRBJ2-3; V: TRBV6-1; CDR3: CASSERREDTQYF
J: TRBJ2-1; V: TRBV29-1; CDR3: CSVAKGTYNEQFF
J: TRBJ1-2; V: TRBV20-1; CDR3: CSARDDERGHYGYTF
J: TRBJ2-2; V: TRBV20-1; CDR3: CSAARDRYTGELFF
J: TRBJ2-3; V: TRBV30; CDR3: CAWNMGAPDTQYF
J: TRBJ2-3; V: TRBV6-4; CDR3: CASSDSRDTDTQYF
J: TRBJ2-7; V: TRBV20-1; CDR3: CSAHPGGRSYEQYF
J: TRBJ2-1; V: TRBV20-1; CDR3: CSARVHETSGSRYNEQFF
J: TRBJ1-5; V: TRBV6-6; CDR3: CASSYGGLGYQPQHF
J: TRBJ2-7; V: TRBV5-1; CDR3: CASRLSGRLYEQYF
J: TRBJ2-5; V: TRBV13; CDR3: CASSSTIQETQYF
J: TRBJ2-1; V: TRBV11-2; CDR3: CASSLGDILNWGDEQFF
J: TRBJ1-5; V: TRBV10-3; CDR3: CAISEGGLNQPQHF
J: TRBJ2-1; V: TRBV6-5; CDR3: CATYYGASGFF
J: TRBJ2-2; V: TRBV6-4; CDR3: CASSGDYQTGELFF